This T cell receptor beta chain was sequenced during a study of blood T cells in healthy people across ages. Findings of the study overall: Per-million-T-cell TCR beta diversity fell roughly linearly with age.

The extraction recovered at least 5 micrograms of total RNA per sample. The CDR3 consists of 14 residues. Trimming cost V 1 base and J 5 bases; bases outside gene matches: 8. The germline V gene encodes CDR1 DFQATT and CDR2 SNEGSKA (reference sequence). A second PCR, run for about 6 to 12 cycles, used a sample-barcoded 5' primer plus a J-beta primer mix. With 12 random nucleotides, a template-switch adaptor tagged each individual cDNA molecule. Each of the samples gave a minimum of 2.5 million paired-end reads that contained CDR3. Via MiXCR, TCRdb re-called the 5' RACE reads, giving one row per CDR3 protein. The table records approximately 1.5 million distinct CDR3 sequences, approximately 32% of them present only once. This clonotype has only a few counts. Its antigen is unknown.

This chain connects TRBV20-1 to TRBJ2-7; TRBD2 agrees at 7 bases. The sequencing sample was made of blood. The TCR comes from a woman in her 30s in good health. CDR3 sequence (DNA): TGCAGTGCTAGAGTTGGGGGAGGGAACGACGAGCAGTACTTC. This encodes CSARVGGGNDEQYF.